A selection of T cell receptor beta chains follows, all from one sample in a study of shared clonotypes between healthy human individuals. Some clones are missing from TCRdb's copy, which holds only in-frame ones; the method was immunoSEQ multiplex PCR. Of fewer than 3 million clones in the sample, around 93% are singletons; the top ten hold approximately 0.41%. Sequencing input: naive CD4+ T cells from PBMCs. All receptors derive from a man between 18 and 29 years old in good health. Some clones in this sample may be carry-over from other donors' samples. Each CDR3 is given with its conserved first and last residue. A D gene is named only where the DNA matches it firmly. Part of the rows lack a size; the others show once, few, many or a class for expanded clones.

J,V,size,D,CDR3,DNA
TRBJ2-7,TRBV4-1,NA,NA,CASSQKAEPEQYF,TGCGCCAGCAGCCAAAAAGCAGAGCCCGAGCAGTACTTC
TRBJ2-2,TRBV12-5,NA,TRBD1,CASGLGTGGSSTGELFF,TGTGCTAGTGGTTTGGGGACAGGGGGTTCGAGCACCGGGGAGCTGTTTTTT
TRBJ2-1,TRBV6-6,NA,TRBD1,CASRDRGANEQFF,TGTGCCAGCCGGGACAGGGGCGCCAATGAGCAGTTCTTC
TRBJ2-1,TRBV7-3,NA,NA,CASSLTPEGGLTLQFF,TGTGCCAGCAGCTTAACCCCCGAAGGCGGCCTTACCCTGCAGTTCTTC
TRBJ2-7,TRBV5-1,NA,NA,CASSTSNSVPAYEQYF,TGCGCCAGCAGCACTTCCAACAGCGTACCAGCCTACGAGCAGTACTTC
TRBJ1-5,TRBV19,NA,NA,CASSAPLLIFEPQHF,TGTGCCAGTAGTGCCCCTCTGCTCATTTTTGAGCCCCAGCATTTT
TRBJ1-2,TRBV18,NA,NA,CASSPQGQDYTF,TGTGCCAGCTCACCTCAGGGGCAAGACTACACCTTC
TRBJ1-1,TRBV9,NA,NA,CASSGDAEAFF,TGTGCCAGCAGCGGGGACGCTGAAGCTTTCTTT
TRBJ2-7,TRBV2,NA,TRBD1,CASSGERTGVEYF,TGTGCCAGCAGTGGGGAAAGGACAGGGGTGGAGTACTTC
TRBJ2-3,TRBV7-2,NA,NA,CASSLVGGRTDTQYF,TGTGCCAGCAGCTTAGTGGGGGGCCGCACAGATACGCAGTATTTT
TRBJ1-5,TRBV4-2,NA,NA,CASSQGGGAGGQPQHF,TGTGCCAGCAGCCAAGGTGGGGGGGCAGGAGGTCAGCCCCAGCATTTT
TRBJ2-7,TRBV15,NA,NA,CATSRGKGYEQYF,TGTGCCACCAGCAGAGGAAAGGGCTACGAGCAGTACTTC
TRBJ1-2,TRBV18,NA,NA,CASSPGQHGYTF,TGTGCCAGCTCACCAGGGCAACATGGCTACACCTTC
TRBJ2-2,TRBV15,NA,TRBD2,CATSRDPLASGELFF,TGTGCCACCAGCAGAGACCCACTAGCGTCCGGGGAGCTGTTTTTT
TRBJ1-1,TRBV10-3,few,NA,CAIKGELGEAFF,TGTGCCATCAAGGGGGAACTCGGTGAAGCTTTCTTT
TRBJ2-7,TRBV6-5,once,NA,CASSVQGRSEQYF,TGTGCCAGCAGCGTACAGGGAAGAAGCGAGCAGTACTTC
TRBJ2-1,TRBV7-3,NA,NA,CASSRDSFNEQFF,TGTGCCAGCTCCCGGGACTCTTTCAATGAGCAGTTCTTC
TRBJ2-3,TRBV5-6,NA,NA,CASSPIASTDTQYF,TGTGCCAGCAGCCCTATTGCTAGCACAGATACGCAGTATTTT
TRBJ1-4,TRBV5-1,NA,NA,CASSLEEGEKLFF,TGCGCCAGCAGCTTGGAGGAGGGAGAAAAACTGTTTTTT
TRBJ2-7,TRBV5-1,NA,NA,CASSPEGTSSYEQYF,TGCGCCAGCAGCCCGGAAGGGACCTCGTCCTACGAGCAGTACTTC
TRBJ1-2,TRBV15,NA,NA,CATSRDPGGWSNYGYTF,TGTGCCACCAGCAGAGATCCGGGTGGATGGTCTAACTATGGCTACACCTTC
TRBJ2-5,TRBV7-8,NA,TRBD2,CASSPRGGTSGREETQYF,TGTGCCAGCAGCCCCCGGGGGGGGACTAGCGGGAGGGAAGAGACCCAGTACTTC
TRBJ2-7,TRBV28,NA,NA,CASSPQDYEQYF,TGTGCCAGCAGTCCCCAGGATTACGAGCAGTACTTC
TRBJ1-1,TRBV19,NA,NA,CASRRTSEAFF,TGTGCCAGTAGGAGGACATCAGAAGCTTTCTTT
TRBJ2-3,TRBV12-5,NA,NA,CASVGRTGDTQYF,TGTGCTAGTGTCGGCAGGACCGGAGATACGCAGTATTTT
TRBJ2-3,TRBV11-3,once,TRBD1,CASSQRTGEATDTQYF,TGTGCCAGCAGCCAAAGGACAGGGGAAGCCACAGATACGCAGTATTTT
TRBJ2-2,TRBV7-9,NA,NA,CASSPRVASPTGELFF,TGTGCCAGCAGCCCCCGGGTGGCCAGCCCCACCGGGGAGCTGTTTTTT
TRBJ1-1,TRBV5-1,NA,NA,CASSRDRLNTEAFF,TGCGCCAGCAGCCGGGACCGTTTGAACACTGAAGCTTTCTTT
TRBJ2-7,TRBV14,NA,TRBD2,CASSQDLGLTSGDEQYF,TGTGCCAGCAGCCAAGACTTAGGATTGACTAGCGGAGACGAGCAGTACTTC
TRBJ2-7,TRBV7-9,once,NA,CASSPPLRDGSYEQYF,TGTGCCAGCAGCCCCCCTCTCAGGGACGGATCCTACGAGCAGTACTTC
TRBJ2-6,TRBV30,NA,NA,CAWSVFGANVLTF,TGTGCCTGGAGTGTCTTTGGGGCCAACGTCCTGACTTTC
TRBJ2-2,TRBV28,once,TRBD2,CASRGTSGPRVNTGELFF,TGTGCCAGCAGGGGGACTAGCGGGCCAAGAGTTAACACCGGGGAGCTGTTTTTT
TRBJ2-5,TRBV28,NA,NA,CASSPRGAAQETQYF,TGTGCCAGCAGTCCCAGGGGAGCGGCACAAGAGACCCAGTACTTC
TRBJ2-4,TRBV19,NA,NA,CASSIGVLAKNIQYF,TGTGCCAGTAGTATAGGTGTCCTAGCCAAAAACATTCAGTACTTC
TRBJ2-7,TRBV2,NA,NA,CASSEGRGPYEQYF,TGTGCCAGCAGTGAAGGCAGGGGACCCTACGAGCAGTACTTC
TRBJ2-2,TRBV7-2,NA,TRBD2,CASSLATSGGRWDTGELFF,TGTGCCAGCAGCTTAGCAACTAGCGGGGGACGGTGGGACACCGGGGAGCTGTTTTTT
TRBJ2-7,TRBV2,NA,TRBD2,CASKLAGVVYEQYF,TGTGCCAGCAAGCTAGCGGGAGTCGTATACGAGCAGTACTTC
TRBJ2-1,TRBV18,NA,NA,CASSPPGVRDEQFF,TGTGCCAGCTCACCACCAGGGGTCAGGGATGAGCAGTTCTTC
TRBJ1-2,TRBV27,NA,NA,CASSSAGLTPLTF,TGTGCCAGCAGTTCCGCGGGACTTACTCCCCTCACCTTC
TRBJ1-2,TRBV6-5,NA,TRBD1,CASSYSTGAPVKTF,TGTGCCAGCAGTTACTCAACAGGGGCCCCCGTAAAGACCTTC
TRBJ2-5,TRBV5-4,NA,TRBD1,CASSTGQAQETQYF,TGTGCCAGCAGCACGGGACAGGCCCAAGAGACCCAGTACTTC
TRBJ2-7,TRBV5-4,once,TRBD2,CASSLGLAGGTQYF,TGTGCCAGCAGCCTGGGACTAGCGGGAGGGACACAGTACTTC
TRBJ2-3,TRBV7-9,NA,TRBD2,CASRGGLAAYTDTQYF,TGTGCCAGCAGGGGGGGACTAGCGGCCTACACAGATACGCAGTATTTT
TRBJ1-2,TRBV2,NA,NA,CASIYGIYGYTF,TGTGCCAGCATCTACGGGATCTATGGCTACACCTTC
TRBJ2-3,TRBV6-5,NA,TRBD1,CASSYSAGGTGDTQYF,TGTGCCAGCAGTTACTCGGCAGGGGGCACTGGAGATACGCAGTATTTT
TRBJ2-5,TRBV7-2,NA,TRBD2,CASSLPRASGGETQYF,TGTGCCAGCAGCTTACCGCGGGCTAGCGGGGGGGAGACCCAGTACTTC
TRBJ2-2,TRBV18,NA,NA,CASSPGLANTGELFF,TGTGCCAGCTCACCGGGACTGGCGAACACCGGGGAGCTGTTTTTT
TRBJ2-1,TRBV21-1,NA,NA,CASSKGEADLNEQFF,TGTGCCAGCAGCAAAGGGGAAGCAGACCTCAATGAGCAGTTCTTC
TRBJ1-1,TRBV5-4,NA,TRBD1,CASSFDRGRITEAFF,TGTGCCAGCAGCTTTGACAGGGGGCGCATCACTGAAGCTTTCTTT
TRBJ1-4,TRBV7-9,NA,NA,CASSMGTIEKLFF,TGTGCCAGCAGCATGGGGACAATCGAAAAACTGTTTTTT
TRBJ1-4,TRBV2,NA,TRBD1,CASRKDRGDEKLFF,TGTGCCAGCAGAAAAGACAGGGGGGATGAAAAACTGTTTTTT
TRBJ2-3,TRBV5-8,NA,TRBD2,CASSPQTSGSGTDTQYF,TGTGCCAGCAGCCCCCAAACCAGCGGGAGTGGCACAGATACGCAGTATTTT
TRBJ1-1,TRBV6-5,once,TRBD1,CASSRTGVSEAFF,TGTGCCAGCAGCCGGACAGGGGTGTCTGAAGCTTTCTTT
TRBJ1-1,TRBV5-1,NA,NA,CASSLVGGPGTEAFF,TGCGCCAGCAGCTTGGTTGGGGGGCCGGGCACTGAAGCTTTCTTT
TRBJ2-1,TRBV28,NA,TRBD2,CASRIPGLAGVEQFF,TGTGCCAGCAGGATACCGGGACTAGCGGGAGTTGAGCAGTTCTTC
TRBJ1-2,TRBV18,NA,NA,CASSPSRNYGYTF,TGTGCCAGCTCACCGAGCCGGAACTATGGCTACACCTTC
TRBJ2-1,TRBV7-2,once,NA,CASSIMWGDNEQFF,TGTGCCAGCAGCATTATGTGGGGGGACAATGAGCAGTTCTTC
TRBJ1-1,TRBV13,NA,NA,CASSLVRENTEAFF,TGTGCCAGCAGCTTAGTAAGGGAGAACACTGAAGCTTTCTTT